Below, one T cell receptor beta chain is given with its context. The antigen is undetermined. The data derive from a study of T cell responses to AZD1222 COVID-19 vaccine. Whole-study findings and limits: The donors showed a predominance of white British ancestry and of females, with possible underestimation of clonal diversity. Increases in Spike-specific TCR breadth and depth were seen after two AZD1222 doses.

Looked up from germline, CDR1 is LGHDT and CDR2 is YNNKEL (reference sequence). V shed 3 bases, J shed 8 bases, and the junction held 13 bases outside the gene matches. This CDR3 comprises 16 residues. Assay used: immunoSEQ multiplex PCR; TCRdb lists only in-frame clones, some missing. Here the sample spans roughly 50,000 clones, 80% to 90% being singletons. The chain couples TRBV3-1 (or the pseudogene TRBV3-2) to TRBJ2-3; the match to TRBD2 covers 8 bases. The material was peripheral blood, obtained on day 0 of AZD1222 vaccination. This receptor was obtained from an adult in good health. The CDR3 sequence: CASSQLAPIAGRTQYF. CDR3 nucleotides: TGTGCCAGCAGCCAGCTGGCCCCAATAGCGGGACGTACGCAGTATTTT.